This is a list of T cell receptor beta chains from one sample in a study of blood T cells in healthy people across ages. TCRdb called the 5' RACE reads again in MiXCR, with one record for every CDR3 protein. The sample has around 1,500,000 distinct CDR3 sequences, 42% seen once; the top ten hold roughly 7.7%. The sample taken for sequencing was blood. These receptors all come from a woman under 30 in good health. The CDR3 runs from the conserved cysteine through the conserved F or W. Fields, in order: J gene, D gene, clone size, V gene, CDR3 protein, CDR3 DNA. A D gene is named only where the DNA matches it firmly. Size values are once, few and many counts, or a class for expanded clones, and some rows have none.

>TRBJ2-1|.|few|TRBV6-5
CASSPGASLGEQFF
TGTGCCAGCAGCCCCGGGGCGTCCCTCGGGGAGCAGTTCTTC
>TRBJ2-2|.|.|TRBV4-1
CASSHGTPNTGELFF
TGCGCCAGCAGCCACGGGACACCCAACACCGGGGAGCTGTTTTTT
>TRBJ2-3|TRBD2|few|TRBV12-5
CASGLSPKAGLGTDTQYF
TGTGCTAGTGGACTTTCCCCCAAAGCGGGACTAGGGACAGATACGCAGTATTTT
>TRBJ2-1|TRBD2|.|TRBV20-1
CSARPSGGPNNEQFF
TGCAGTGCTAGGCCCAGCGGGGGGCCTAACAATGAGCAGTTCTTC
>TRBJ2-1|TRBD2|.|TRBV5-1
CAGSLSGGPRDEQFF
TGCGCCGGCAGCCTTAGCGGGGGCCCGAGGGATGAGCAGTTCTTC
>TRBJ1-6|.|few|TRBV6-2/TRBV6-3
CASSFGQPENSPLHF
TGTGCCAGCAGTTTCGGACAGCCGGAGAATTCACCCCTCCACTTT
>TRBJ1-1|.|.|TRBV5-1
CASSLEGRGNTEAFF
TGTGCCAGCAGCTTAGAAGGCAGAGGAAACACTGAAGCTTTCTTT
>TRBJ2-7|TRBD1|few|TRBV6-1
CASSPVDRVHEQYF
TGTGCCAGCAGTCCCGTTGACAGGGTCCACGAGCAGTACTTC
>TRBJ2-3|.|.|TRBV4-1
CASSQDPGLSTDTQYF
TGCGCCAGCAGCCAAGATCCAGGTCTCTCCACAGATACGCAGTATTTT
>TRBJ2-7|TRBD2|once|TRBV7-8
CASSYSGTRAHEQYF
TGTGCCAGCAGCTACTCCGGGACTAGGGCCCACGAGCAGTACTTC
>TRBJ2-1|TRBD2|.|TRBV20-1
CSARVPAGGLNEQFF
TGCAGTGCTAGAGTACCAGCGGGAGGACTCAATGAGCAGTTCTTC
>TRBJ2-5|TRBD1|.|TRBV10-3
CAIRDRGFSDEQYF
TGTGCCATCAGGGACAGGGGCTTTAGCGATGAGCAGTACTTC
>TRBJ2-3|.|few|TRBV27
CATRRAGPDTQYF
TGTGCCACCCGTAGGGCGGGGCCAGATACGCAGTATTTT
>TRBJ2-7|.|few|TRBV12-3/TRBV12-4
CASSPTGFSYEQYF
TGTGCCAGCAGTCCAACGGGATTTTCCTACGAGCAGTACTTC
>TRBJ2-2|TRBD1|.|TRBV4-2
CASSQARTGGSGELFF
TGTGCCAGCAGCCAAGCTAGGACAGGGGGCTCCGGGGAGCTGTTTTTT
>TRBJ2-3|.|few|TRBV7-9
CASSLGEPNTDTQYF
TGTGCCAGCAGCTTAGGCGAACCCAACACAGATACGCAGTATTTT
>TRBJ2-1|.|.|TRBV6-5
CASSYLATREQFF
TGTGCCAGCAGTTACTTGGCTACCCGCGAGCAGTTCTTC
>TRBJ1-5|.|.|TRBV6-1
CASSAPGGSNQPQHF
TGTGCCAGCAGTGCTCCAGGTGGCAGCAATCAGCCCCAGCATTTT
>TRBJ2-1|.|.|TRBV3-1
CASTLGGGLGQWKEQFF
TGTGCCAGCACCCTTGGAGGAGGGCTAGGACAATGGAAGGAGCAGTTCTTC
>TRBJ2-1|.|once|TRBV20-1
CSARDSGQTQETQFF
TGCAGTGCTAGAGACTCGGGGCAGACCCAAGAGACCCAGTTCTTC
>TRBJ2-3|.|.|TRBV2
CASSEGGEWSTDTQYF
TGTGCCAGCAGTGAAGGGGGGGAATGGTCCACAGATACGCAGTATTTT
>TRBJ2-1|TRBD2|.|TRBV3-1
CASSHRLPGGYNEQFF
TGTGCCAGCAGCCATCGCCTGCCGGGGGGGTACAATGAGCAGTTCTTC
>TRBJ2-6|TRBD1|.|TRBV20-1
CSASEGQGANVLTF
TGCAGTGCTAGTGAGGGACAGGGGGCCAACGTCCTGACTTTC
>TRBJ1-2|.|.|TRBV2
CASSEALRVGGYTF
TGTGCCAGCAGTGAAGCGCTTAGGGTTGGGGGCTACACCTTC
>TRBJ1-1|.|.|TRBV7-9
CASSLAGKSVEAFF
TGTGCCAGCAGCTTAGCCGGGAAGTCTGTTGAAGCTTTCTTT
>TRBJ2-3|.|few|TRBV10-3
CAISELTTGDTQYF
TGTGCCATCAGTGAACTCACAACCGGGGATACGCAGTATTTT
>TRBJ1-4|TRBD1|.|TRBV4-1
CASSQGTGGVDEKLFF
TGCGCCAGCAGCCAAGGGACAGGGGGCGTGGATGAAAAACTGTTTTTT
>TRBJ1-2|TRBD1|.|TRBV3-1
CASSQETGGRDYGYTF
TGTGCCAGCAGCCAAGAAACAGGGGGCAGAGACTATGGCTACACCTTC
>TRBJ2-1|.|.|TRBV29-1
CSVAPTNEQFF
TGCAGCGTTGCCCCGACGAATGAGCAGTTCTTC
>TRBJ2-7|.|many|TRBV12-3/TRBV12-4
CASSPQGIEQYF
TGTGCCAGCAGTCCCCAGGGTATCGAGCAGTACTTC
>TRBJ1-1|TRBD1|many|TRBV5-1
CASSRTGGNTEAFF
TGTGCCAGCAGCCGGACAGGCGGGAACACTGAAGCTTTCTTT
>TRBJ2-1|.|.|TRBV11-2
CASSRVGLINEQFF
TGTGCCAGCAGCAGGGTCGGACTGATCAATGAGCAGTTCTTC
>TRBJ2-3|TRBD2|.|TRBV27
CASSPRTSGIRADTQYF
TGTGCCAGCAGTCCCCGGACTAGCGGGATAAGGGCAGATACGCAGTATTTT
>TRBJ1-2|.|.|TRBV5-6
CASSLPGSVHGYTF
TGTGCCAGCAGCTTGCCAGGGTCTGTGCATGGCTACACCTTC
>TRBJ2-5|TRBD2|.|TRBV6-1
CASSRSQGLAGVSETQYF
TGTGCCAGCAGCAGATCACAGGGACTAGCGGGAGTATCAGAGACCCAGTACTTC
>TRBJ1-6|.|.|TRBV20-1
CSASAGMDSPLHF
TGCAGTGCTAGTGCAGGGATGGATTCACCCCTCCACTTT
>TRBJ2-7|TRBD1|.|TRBV18
CASSPFGQGYNEQYF
TGTGCCAGCTCACCTTTTGGACAGGGGTACAATGAGCAGTACTTC
>TRBJ2-7|.|few|TRBV7-2
CASSPTGTFYEQYF
TGTGCCAGCAGCCCTACAGGGACCTTCTACGAGCAGTACTTC
>TRBJ2-7|.|few|TRBV20-1
CSATETLSYEQYF
TGCAGTGCTACCGAGACGCTCTCCTACGAGCAGTACTTC
>TRBJ1-5|.|.|TRBV30
CAWSVLGQPQHF
TGTGCCTGGAGTGTACTAGGTCAGCCCCAGCATTTT
>TRBJ2-7|.|few|TRBV29-1
CSVGTKTSYEQYF
TGCAGCGTTGGGACAAAAACCAGCTACGAGCAGTACTTC
>TRBJ2-7|.|few|TRBV6-5
CASTPSGVYEQYF
TGTGCCAGCACACCAAGTGGGGTTTACGAGCAGTACTTC